Listed here are 19 T cell receptor beta chains from one sample, sequenced in a study of cytomegalovirus exposure and HLA in healthy donors. 60 Vbeta and 13 Jbeta primers were used in PCR. Repertoires were generated with immunoSEQ multiplex PCR, while TCRdb's copy carries only in-frame clones and drops some. The sample consists of approximately 180,000 clones, roughly 83% of them appearing once. Specimen: PBMCs. These receptors were taken from a woman in her fifties or sixties in good health and CMV-seronegative.

V is TRBV4-3 and J is TRBJ1-2, with D uncertain. V lost 4 bases and J lost 2, with 14 bases in between. This CDR3 has 15 residues. The germline V gene has CDR1 LGHNA and CDR2 YSLEER. The CDR3 sequence: CASSRQTETNYGYTF. CDR3 sequence (DNA): TGCGCCAGCAGCCGCCAGACTGAGACGAACTATGGCTACACCTTC.

This chain joins TRBV9 and TRBJ2-7; 12 bases map to TRBD2. CDR1 is SGDLS and CDR2 is YYNGEE in the germline V gene. The CDR3 covers 16 residues. V shed 0 bases, J shed 6 bases, and the junction held 7 bases outside the gene matches. The CDR3 DNA is TGTGCCAGCAGCGTAGCTAGCGGGGGGGCCCCCTTCGAGCAGTACTTC. Its translation is CASSVASGGAPFEQYF.

This rearrangement joins TRBV2 to TRBJ1-6; 7 bases fit TRBD1. V dropped 6 bases and J dropped 6; count of bases not matched to a gene: 5. This CDR3 comprises 14 residues. Germline-derived CDR1 and CDR2 are SNHLY and FYNNEI. The CDR3 spells CASRAGTANSPLHF. The CDR3, as DNA: TGTGCCAGCAGAGCCGGGACAGCTAATTCACCCCTCCACTTT.

This chain links TRBV7-2 with TRBJ1-5; D uncertain. CDR1 and CDR2 from the germline V gene are SGHTA and FQGNSA. The CDR3 covers 13 residues. Trimming shortened V by 5 bases and J by 6 bases, and 11 bases separated the two germline ends. CDR3 in amino acids: CASSQAVSQPQHF. The CDR3 DNA sequence: TGTGCCAGCAGCCAAGCCGTGAGTCAGCCCCAGCATTTT.

The chain carries TRBV25-1 and TRBJ1-1; D is unresolved. The CDR3 covers 14 residues. CDR1 and CDR2 (germline): MGHDK, SYGVNS. Deletions cut 5 bases from V and 2 bases from J, with 12 bases between. The CDR3, as DNA: TGTGCCAGCAGTACCAACACAGATAACACTGAAGCTTTCTTT. Translation: CASSTNTDNTEAFF. The full variable domain, rest sourced from reference TRBV25-1 and TRBJ1-1, is EADIYQTPRYLVIGTGKKITLECSQTMGHDKMYWYQQDPGMELHLIHYSYGVNSTEKGDLSSESTVSRIRTEHFPLTLESARPSHTSQYLCASSTNTDNTEAFFGQGTRLTVV.

The chain combines TRBV7-2 with TRBJ1-6; 9 bases line up with TRBD1. The CDR3 spans 14 residues. Per the germline V gene, CDR1 is SGHTA and CDR2 is FQGNSA. V trimming: 5 bases; J trimming: 7 bases; junction bases outside the gene matches: 3. The CDR3 bases are TGTGCCAGCAGCGAGACAGGGGGGAATTCACCCCTCCACTTT. It codes for CASSETGGNSPLHF.

The chain couples TRBV6-6 to TRBJ2-5, with TRBD2 identical over 8 bases. Germline values: CDR1 MNHNY, CDR2 SVGAGI (reference sequence). J was trimmed by 5 bases and V by 11 bases; bases with no gene match: 10. The CDR3 extends over 13 amino acids. CDR3 sequence (DNA): TGTGCCGGGGGACTAGGCTTTGGGGAGACCCAGTACTTC. This gives the protein CAGGLGFGETQYF.

The chain uses TRBV7-6 and TRBJ2-1; TRBD2 matches at 14 bases. Germline CDR1 reads SGHVS; CDR2 reads FNYEAQ. The CDR3 covers 17 residues. The junction had 9 bases not matched to a gene; V was cut back by 4 bases and J by 7 bases. As DNA, the CDR3 is TGTGCCAGCAGCTCTAGACTAGCGGGAGGGCCGGGTAATGAGCAGTTCTTC. Translating gives CASSSRLAGGPGNEQFF.

The table lists this clone with a count of one. Other DNA sequences in this specimen translate into the identical CDR3. The V and J genes are TRBV5-1 and TRBJ2-3; D not certain. The CDR3 loop spans 12 amino acids. The germline V gene encodes CDR1 SGHRS and CDR2 YFSETQ. Between the trimmed V and J ends, which lost 3 bases and 1 base, there was a span of 3 bases. The CDR3 region is CASSSGTDTQYF. CDR3 nucleotides: TGCGCCAGCAGCTCCGGCACAGATACGCAGTATTTT.

The chain couples TRBV27 to TRBJ1-1; the D is unclear. CDR1 is MNHEY, CDR2 SMNVEV, per germline (reference sequence). The CDR3 has 12 residues. Between the trimmed V and J ends, which lost 5 bases and 4 bases, there was a span of 8 bases. The CDR3 sequence: CASSTMSTEAFF. The CDR3 nucleotides are TGTGCCAGCAGTACGATGAGCACTGAAGCTTTCTTT.

The V gene is TRBV6-1, the J gene TRBJ2-7; 11 nucleotides agree with TRBD1. V was clipped by 1 base and J by 3 bases; unmatched bases: 2. Looked up from germline, CDR1 is MNHNS and CDR2 is SASEGT. The CDR3 sequence is 15 residues long. As DNA, the CDR3 is TGTGCCAGCAGTGAAGGGGGGACAGGGGGCTACGAGCAGTACTTC. This sequence encodes CASSEGGTGGYEQYF.

The gene calls are TRBV7-9 and TRBJ1-6; D ambiguous. This CDR3 contains 15 residues. Trimming pared 4 bases from V and 0 bases from J, leaving 7 bases between. Germline CDR1 SEHNR, CDR2 FQNEAQ (reference sequence). CDR3 protein: CASSYSSSYNSPLHF. In DNA form, the CDR3 reads TGTGCCAGCAGCTACAGCAGCTCCTATAATTCACCCCTCCACTTT.

This clone appeared a single time. The chain has TRBV6-5 and TRBJ1-2; D possibly corresponds to TRBD1 (5 bases). This CDR3 region has 15 residues. The germline V gene encodes CDR1 MNHEY and CDR2 SVGAGI. Trimming cost V 7 bases and J 5 bases, with 20 bases left between them. DNA for the CDR3: TGTGCCAGCACCCTAAGGCTGTACGGGGGGTATGGCTACACCTTC. It specifies CASTLRLYGGYGYTF.

This rearrangement joins TRBV6-4 to TRBJ2-3; TRBD1 agrees at 7 bases. This CDR3 region has 18 residues. CDR1 and CDR2 (germline): MRHNA, SNTAGT. Trimming removed 6 bases from V and 1 base from J; junction bases left unmatched: 16. CDR3 sequence reads: CASSPRPLRGGRTDTQYF. The CDR3 DNA reads TGTGCCAGCAGCCCCAGACCTCTTAGAGGGGGCCGCACAGATACGCAGTATTTT.

This sequence joins TRBV25-1 and TRBJ1-1; D is undetermined. The CDR3 runs 14 residues. Germline assignment: CDR1 MGHDK and CDR2 SYGVNS. The germline V and J ends were trimmed by 4 bases and 5 bases, with 14 bases remaining between them. The CDR3, as DNA: TGTGCCAGCAGTGTTTCGGGCGCGGGGACTGAAGCTTTCTTT. Translation: CASSVSGAGTEAFF.

For this clone: The sample has other DNA sequences that encode this CDR3 too. V gene TRBV4-2 combines with J gene TRBJ1-5; 7 bases are shared with TRBD1. The germline V gene encodes CDR1 LGHNA and CDR2 YNFKEQ. Trimming at V came to 2 bases and at J to 0 bases, leaving 4 bases not matched to a gene. The CDR3 has 16 residues. In DNA, the CDR3 is TGTGCCAGCAGCCAAAAACAGGGGTATAGCAATCAGCCCCAGCATTTT. This encodes CASSQKQGYSNQPQHF.

This clone was recorded only once. The chain couples TRBV6-5 to TRBJ1-5, with D possibly matching TRBD1 (6 bases). The CDR3 loop spans 14 amino acids. The ends were cut back, 6 bases at V and 2 bases at J, with 11 bases in the middle. CDR1 is MNHEY and CDR2 is SVGAGI in the germline V gene. The CDR3, as DNA: TGTGCCAGCAGGAGACAGGCTGGCAATCAGCCCCAGCATTTT. Its protein product is CASRRQAGNQPQHF.

This chain links TRBV19 with TRBJ1-3; D remains unclear. The germline V and J ends were trimmed by 6 bases and 2 bases, with 23 bases remaining between them. The CDR3 loop spans 18 amino acids. Looked up from germline, CDR1 is LNHDA and CDR2 is SQIVND (reference sequence). The CDR3 bases are TGTGCCAGTAGCCCGATCAGAAAGGACTTACGACCTGGAAACACCATATATTTT. Translated, it gives CASSPIRKDLRPGNTIYF.

The chain recombines TRBV5-1 with TRBJ1-1, with a possible D match to TRBD1 (6 bases). The CDR3 is 15 amino acids. Trimming shortened V by 4 bases and J by 4 bases, and 17 bases separated the two germline ends. CDR1 is SGHRS and CDR2 is YFSETQ in the germline V gene. DNA of the CDR3: TGCGCCAGCAGCCTCCTGACAGGCTACGGCACTGAAGCTTTCTTT. Its translation is CASSLLTGYGTEAFF.